The entry below gives a single TCR beta chain sequence along with its context. In the authors' methods: The assay estimated nucleated cells by amplifying reference gene primers. The method was immunoSEQ multiplex PCR; TCRdb's version includes in-frame clones alone and lacks a portion of them. Clone size and the V and J calls come from that table; the DNA yielded D and trimming. Seen here are about 88,000 clones, about 88% observed once, and the top ten hold around 3%. The sample belongs to a study of blood T cell repertoires in COVID-19. As for the study in general: Acute and convalescent COVID-19 samples came from the United States, Italy and Spain. Sample material is recorded as cDNA or gDNA derived from T cells, B-cell-depleted T cells, or PBMCs.

The germline V gene has CDR1 SGHDT and CDR2 YYEEEE. The CDR3 has 16 residues. The V gene end was trimmed by 4 bases and the J gene end by 5 bases; junction bases not matched to a gene: 8. The sequenced sample consisted of peripheral blood. The receptor was derived from a woman of 80 years or more with acute or convalescent COVID-19. The genes are TRBV5-6 and TRBJ2-2; TRBD2 aligns across 10 bases. This CDR3 reads CASSLRAGGPTGELFF. The CDR3 coding sequence is TGTGCCAGCAGCCTAAGAGCGGGGGGGCCTACCGGGGAGCTGTTTTTT.